The subject of this entry is one TCR beta chain. The antigen remains unidentified. 13 Jbeta primers and 60 Vbeta primers were used for the PCR. Using immunoSEQ multiplex PCR, the repertoire was profiled, and TCRdb retains in-frame clones only, with some absent. The repertoire has roughly 150,000 clones, about 70% of them found once; the top ten carry 2.5% to 3.5%. The source of the sample is a study of cytomegalovirus exposure and HLA in healthy donors. The CDR3 covers 16 residues. In germline, CDR1 is SGHRS, CDR2 YFSETQ. The ends lost 0 bases at V and 5 bases at J; junction bases unmatched: 6. Findings and limits, study-wide: The analysis excluded some indistinguishable V segments, including TRBV6-2 and TRBV6-3. The study recorded more than 150 TCR beta chains that were cytomegalovirus-associated.

The chain is built from TRBV5-1 and TRBJ1-1; 11 bases are shared with TRBD1. This TCR was recovered from a male donor in good health and CMV-seronegative. Sequenced material: PBMCs. The DNA of the CDR3 is TGCGCCAGCAGCTTGGGTGGACAGGGGGCGACTACTGAAGCTTTCTTT. It encodes CASSLGGQGATTEAFF.